The following is a T cell receptor beta chain sequence with its context. The data were taken from a study of blood T cell repertoires in COVID-19. For the study at large: The origin of the acute and convalescent COVID-19 samples was the United States, Italy and Spain.

Here immunoSEQ multiplex PCR was the method, and the copy in TCRdb shows in-frame clones only, minus some. Of 300,000 to 400,000 clones in the sample, over 75% are singletons; the top ten hold approximately 0.93%. Germline CDR1 KGHDR, CDR2 SFDVKD. The CDR3 is 15 amino acids. Trimming removed 2 bases from V and 1 base from J; junction bases left unmatched: 3. This TCR was sampled from a woman in her thirties who had recovered from COVID-19. V gene TRBV24-1 combines with J gene TRBJ2-5; 7 bases line up with TRBD2. The specimen sequenced was PBMCs or T cells enriched from blood (not recorded which). CDR3 amino acids: CATSDSGRTQETQYF. The CDR3 bases are TGTGCCACCAGTGATTCCGGGAGGACCCAAGAGACCCAGTACTTC.